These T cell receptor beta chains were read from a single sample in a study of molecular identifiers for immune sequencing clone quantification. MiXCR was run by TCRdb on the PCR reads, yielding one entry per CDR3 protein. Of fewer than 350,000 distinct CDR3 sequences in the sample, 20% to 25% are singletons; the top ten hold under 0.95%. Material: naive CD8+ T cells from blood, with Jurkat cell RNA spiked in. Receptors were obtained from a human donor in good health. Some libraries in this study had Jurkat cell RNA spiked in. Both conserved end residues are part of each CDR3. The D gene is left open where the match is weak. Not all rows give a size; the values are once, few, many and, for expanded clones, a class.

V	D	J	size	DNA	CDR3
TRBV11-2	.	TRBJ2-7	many	TGTGCCAGCAGCTTAGATCCCGGACAGAGCTCCTACGAGCAGTACTTC	CASSLDPGQSSYEQYF
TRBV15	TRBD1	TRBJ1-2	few	TGTGCCACCAGCAGAGAAAATCCGGGACAGGACAACTATGGCTACACCTTC	CATSRENPGQDNYGYTF
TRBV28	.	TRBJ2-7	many	TGTGCCAGCAGTTTATCTCCTAGCGAGGGTTACGAGCAGTACTTC	CASSLSPSEGYEQYF
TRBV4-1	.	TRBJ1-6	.	TGCGCCAGCAGCCAAGACCCACAGGGTGTTGGGAATTCACCCCTCCACTTT	CASSQDPQGVGNSPLHF
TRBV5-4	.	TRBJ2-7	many	TGTGCCAGCAGCTCGGCCGAGGGGACCGAGCAGTACTTC	CASSSAEGTEQYF
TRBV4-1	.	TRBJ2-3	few	TGCGCCAGCAGCCAAGAAGGCAGGGCGCGGCTGGACACTGACACAGATACGCAGTATTTT	CASSQEGRARLDTDTDTQYF
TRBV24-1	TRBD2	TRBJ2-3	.	TGTGCCACCAGTGATTTCCATACCGCCACTAGCGGGAGTTCAACAGATACGCAGTATTTT	CATSDFHTATSGSSTDTQYF
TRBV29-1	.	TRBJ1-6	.	TGCAGCCCAGTAAAAGGGCCTTCCTTCGCTTCACCCCTCCACTTT	CSPVKGPSFASPLHF
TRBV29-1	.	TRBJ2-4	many	TGCAGCGTTGTCCAGCGTTTGGATCCCAAAAACATTCAGTACTTC	CSVVQRLDPKNIQYF
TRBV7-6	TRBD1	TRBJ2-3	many	TGTGCCAGCAGCCAAGAGTCCGGGACAGGGCTTACAGATACGCAGTATTTT	CASSQESGTGLTDTQYF
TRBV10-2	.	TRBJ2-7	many	TGCGCCAGCAGCCCGGGACCGCTAGTCTACGAGCAGTACTTC	CASSPGPLVYEQYF
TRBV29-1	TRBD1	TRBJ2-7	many	TGCAGCGTGAGGGACAGGACAACCTACGAGCAGTACTTC	CSVRDRTTYEQYF
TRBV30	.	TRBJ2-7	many	TGTGCCTGGAGTGTAGGCTCAGTATCTAGCGAGCAGTACTTC	CAWSVGSVSSEQYF
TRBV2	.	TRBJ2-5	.	TGTGCCAGCAGTGTCTGGCTCTCAGAGACCCAGTACTTC	CASSVWLSETQYF
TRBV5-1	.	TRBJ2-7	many	TGCGCCAGCAGCTTCGCGACAGGCGGGGTGGCGGGCTCCTACGAGCAGTACTTC	CASSFATGGVAGSYEQYF
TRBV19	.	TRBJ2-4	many	TGTGCCAGTAATTCCCCGGTAGCCAAAAACATTCAGTACTTC	CASNSPVAKNIQYF
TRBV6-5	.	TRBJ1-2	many	TGTGCCAGCAGTTACTCACAGGGTGGATTTGGTGGCTACACCTTC	CASSYSQGGFGGYTF
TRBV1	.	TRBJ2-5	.	TGCACCAGCAGCCAAGAGACGATCACGGGGGAGACCCAGTACTTC	CTSSQETITGETQYF
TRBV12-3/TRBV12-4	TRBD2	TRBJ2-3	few	TGTGCCAGCAGTTTATCTGTCCTAGCGGGAGTTCGGGCAGATACGCAGTATTTT	CASSLSVLAGVRADTQYF
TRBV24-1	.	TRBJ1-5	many	TGTGCCACCTCCCAGGGTTCGTGGCAGCCCCAGCATTTT	CATSQGSWQPQHF
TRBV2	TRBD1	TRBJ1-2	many	TGTGCCAGCAGTGGGACAGGGGGCTGGTATGGCTACACCTTC	CASSGTGGWYGYTF
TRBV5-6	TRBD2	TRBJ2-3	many	TGTGCCAGCAGCTTTCCCCCCGCTAGCGGGAGCACAGATACGCAGTATTTT	CASSFPPASGSTDTQYF
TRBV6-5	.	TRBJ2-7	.	TGTGCCAGCAGTTACTCGTGGGGGGGCCCCTACGAGCAGTACTTC	CASSYSWGGPYEQYF
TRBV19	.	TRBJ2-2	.	TGTGCCAGTAGTTGGCTAAACACCGGGGAGCCGTTTTTT	CASSWLNTGEPFF
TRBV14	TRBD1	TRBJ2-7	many	TGTGCCAGCAGCCCAAGACAGGGGGCATACGAGCAGTACTTC	CASSPRQGAYEQYF
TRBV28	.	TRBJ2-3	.	TGTGCCAGCACCCCGCGATCGACACTTTCTGCAGATACGCAGTATTTT	CASTPRSTLSADTQYF
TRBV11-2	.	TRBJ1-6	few	TGTGCCAGCAGCTTAGTAGGGGTGTACTCACCCCTCCACTTT	CASSLVGVYSPLHF
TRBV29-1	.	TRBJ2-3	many	TGCAGCGTTGATCTAGGTAGGGCTTTGGACACAGATACGCAGTATTTT	CSVDLGRALDTDTQYF
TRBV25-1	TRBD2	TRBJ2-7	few	TGTGCCACCTTGGCCAGCGGGAAAGGGAACGAGCAGTACTTC	CATLASGKGNEQYF
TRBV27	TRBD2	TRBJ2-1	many	TGTGCCAGCAGTCCCCGGACTAGCGGAGAGCAGTTCTTC	CASSPRTSGEQFF
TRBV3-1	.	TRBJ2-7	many	TGTGCCAGCAGCCAGGAAGACTACTACGAGCAGTACTTC	CASSQEDYYEQYF
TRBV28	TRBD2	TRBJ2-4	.	TGTGCCAGCAGTTTTCGGGGAGGGGTGGACATTCAGTACTTC	CASSFRGGVDIQYF
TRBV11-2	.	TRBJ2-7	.	TGTGCCAGCAGCTTAGAGGCCAGCCGCTCCTACGAGCAGTACTTC	CASSLEASRSYEQYF
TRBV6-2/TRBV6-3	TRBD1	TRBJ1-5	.	TGTGCCAGCAGTAACGACAGGGACTATAGCAATCAGCCCCAGCATTTT	CASSNDRDYSNQPQHF
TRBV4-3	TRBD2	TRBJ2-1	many	TGCGCCAGCAGCCCGAGGACTAGCGCCAATGAGCAGTTCTTC	CASSPRTSANEQFF